This TCR beta chain was documented in a study of technical replicates of blood from a few donors. V was clipped by 6 bases and J by 0 bases; unmatched bases: 1. The CDR3 extends over 14 amino acids. Germline-derived CDR1 and CDR2 are MNHEY and SMNVEV (reference sequence). Measured with immunoSEQ multiplex PCR; TCRdb has only the in-frame clones, and not every one. This table holds tens of thousands of clones, roughly 91% found once. As for this clone: This specimen includes other DNA sequences encoding the same CDR3.

The chain has TRBV27 and TRBJ2-1; 8 nucleotides match TRBD1. Sequencing was carried out using T cells isolated from PBMCs. The receptor was isolated from a human donor in good health. The CDR3 loop is CASRTGGSYNEQFF. The CDR3 region has the DNA TGTGCCAGCAGAACAGGGGGCTCCTACAATGAGCAGTTCTTC.